These 9 T cell receptor beta chains share one sample of origin, sequenced in a study of T cells in Graves' hyperthyroidism and ophthalmopathy. RNA transcripts served as the template for amplifying TCR beta CDR3 regions. A first-round RT-PCR of the TCR CDR3 used the HTBI primer set. TCRdb fed the multiplex PCR reads into MiXCR, producing one record per CDR3 protein. The repertoire consists of a few hundred thousand distinct CDR3 sequences, with 13% to 15% occurring once and the leading ten covering about 15%. The sample comprised blood. Source of these receptors: a middle-aged woman with Graves' hyperthyroidism.

This chain uses TRBV7-3 with TRBJ1-2; no clear D. V gave up 7 bases and J gave up 5 bases, with 26 bases separating them. Germline V CDR1 and CDR2: SGHTA, FQGTGA. The CDR3 sequence is 17 residues long. CDR3 sequence (DNA): TGTGCCAGCACCCTTCTCTTCCCTAGGACGCGAAAGTATGGCTACACCTTC. Translating it yields CASTLLFPRTRKYGYTF.

Only a few counts were recorded for this clonotype. The chain combines TRBV6-1 with TRBJ1-1; the D gene is possibly TRBD1 (5 bases). The germline V gene encodes CDR1 MNHNS and CDR2 SASEGT. With 4 bases removed from V and 0 bases from J, the gap between germline ends came to 18 bases. The CDR3 has 17 amino acids. The CDR3 is CASSVGLDTYLNTEAFF. CDR3 DNA: TGTGCCAGCAGTGTGGGGTTGGACACCTACTTGAACACTGAAGCTTTCTTT.

The chain links TRBV3-1 to TRBJ2-2; 7 bases match TRBD2. The CDR3 length is 16 residues. J gave up 7 bases and V 0 bases, and 8 bases lay outside the gene matches. The germline CDR1 and CDR2 sequences are LGHDT and YNNKEL (reference sequence). The CDR3 DNA is TGTGCCAGCAGCCAAGAGTCGCGGGAGTGGGTCGGGGAGCTGTTTTTT. It is translated as CASSQESREWVGELFF. Looking up the rest from reference TRBV3-1 and TRBJ2-2 gives the full variable domain: DTAVSQTPKYLVTQMGNDKSIKCEQNLGHDTMYWYKQDSKKFLKIMFSYNNKELIINETVPNRFSPKSPDKAHLNLHINSLELGDSAVYFCASSQESREWVGELFFGEGSRLTVL.

In the case of this clonotype: The junction and the germline gene differ at one end; a read error may be behind it. The chain combines TRBV28 with TRBJ2-7; TRBD2 is a possible D gene (5 bases). The CDR3 totals 15 residues. Germline V lookup: CDR1 MDHEN, CDR2 SYDVKM. CDR3 nucleotide sequence: TGTGCCAGCAGTTTTCGCAGGAGGCCCTCCGACGAGCAGTACTTC. Translating it yields CASSFRRRPSDEQYF. Full variable domain (rest looked up from reference TRBV28 and TRBJ2-7): DVKVTQSSRYLVKRTGEKVFLECVQDMDHENMFWYRQDPGLGLRLIYFSYDVKMKEKGDIPEGYSVSREKKERFSLILESASTNQTSMYLCASSFRRRPSDEQYFGPGTRLTVT.

This clonotype was seen only a few times. The rearrangement uses TRBV30 and TRBJ2-2, with a tentative D call TRBD1 (6 bases). V was pared by 0 bases and J by 4 bases, with 12 bases between. The CDR3 is made up of 15 amino acids. The germline gives CDR1 GTSNPN, CDR2 SVGIG (reference sequence). The CDR3 loop is CAWSVTGTATGELFF. CDR3 coding DNA: TGTGCCTGGAGTGTAACAGGGACGGCCACCGGGGAGCTGTTTTTT.

A remark on this clonotype: A read error is possible here, since a much larger clone lies one base away. J is TRBJ2-1 and V is TRBV11-1, with 9 bases fitting TRBD2. The CDR3 sequence is 18 residues long. Germline CDR1 and CDR2: SGHAT and FQDESV (reference sequence). Here the CDR3 reads CASSLGSGSKWDYNGQFF. CDR3 coding DNA: TGTGCCAGCAGCTTAGGTAGCGGGAGTAAGTGGGACTACAATGGGCAGTTCTTC.

Only a few counts were recorded for this clonotype. The chain uses TRBV19 and TRBJ2-1, with 11 bases that match TRBD2. Germline CDR1 is LNHDA and CDR2 is SQIVND (reference sequence). Germline trimming cut 0 bases from V and 4 bases from J; bases unmatched to any gene: 8. The CDR3 sequence is 18 residues long. The chain's CDR3 is CASSIDWTSGFPYNEQFF. CDR3 in DNA: TGTGCCAGTAGTATAGACTGGACTAGCGGGTTTCCTTACAATGAGCAGTTCTTC.

The chain has TRBV19 and TRBJ2-7, with 12 bases lining up with TRBD1. Trimming took 3 bases from V and 5 from J; bases not matched to a gene: 5. CDR1 and CDR2 (germline): LNHDA, SQIVND (reference sequence). The CDR3 covers 15 residues. The CDR3: CASSMPGQGAHEQYF. The CDR3, as DNA: TGTGCCAGTAGTATGCCGGGACAGGGGGCTCACGAGCAGTACTTC. The full variable domain, rest sourced from reference TRBV19 and TRBJ2-7, is DGGITQSPKYLFRKEGQNVTLSCEQNLNHDAMYWYRQDPGQGLRLIYYSQIVNDFQKGDIAEGYSVSREKKESFPLTVTSAQKNPTAFYLCASSMPGQGAHEQYFGPGTRLTVT.

In its sample, this clonotype was seen a few times. The gene calls are TRBV7-9 and TRBJ2-7; D is perhaps TRBD1 (5 bases). CDR1 SEHNR and CDR2 FQNEAQ come from the germline V gene (reference sequence). The V gene lost 5 bases and the J gene lost 4 bases, with 18 bases spanning the gap. The CDR3 length is 15 residues. The CDR3 reads CASSVSIGADYEQYF. CDR3 sequence (DNA): TGTGCCAGCAGCGTATCAATAGGGGCGGATTACGAGCAGTACTTC.